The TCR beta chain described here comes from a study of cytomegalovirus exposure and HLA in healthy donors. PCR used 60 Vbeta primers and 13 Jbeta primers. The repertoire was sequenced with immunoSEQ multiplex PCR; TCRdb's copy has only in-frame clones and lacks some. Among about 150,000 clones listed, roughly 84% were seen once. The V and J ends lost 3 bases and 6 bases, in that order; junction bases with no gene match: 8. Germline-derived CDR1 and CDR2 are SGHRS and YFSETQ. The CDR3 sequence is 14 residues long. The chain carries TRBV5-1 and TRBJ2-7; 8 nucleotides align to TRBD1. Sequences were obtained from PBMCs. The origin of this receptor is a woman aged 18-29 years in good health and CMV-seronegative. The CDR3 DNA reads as TGCGCCAGCAGCTCACCGGGACAGGCAAGCGAGCAGTACTTC. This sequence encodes CASSSPGQASEQYF. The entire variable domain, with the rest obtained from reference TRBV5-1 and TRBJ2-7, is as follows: KAGVTQTPRYLIKTRGQQVTLSCSPISGHRSVSWYQQTPGQGLQFLFEYFSETQRNKGNFPGRFSGRQFSNSRSEMNVSTLELGDSALYLCASSSPGQASEQYFGPGTRLTVT.